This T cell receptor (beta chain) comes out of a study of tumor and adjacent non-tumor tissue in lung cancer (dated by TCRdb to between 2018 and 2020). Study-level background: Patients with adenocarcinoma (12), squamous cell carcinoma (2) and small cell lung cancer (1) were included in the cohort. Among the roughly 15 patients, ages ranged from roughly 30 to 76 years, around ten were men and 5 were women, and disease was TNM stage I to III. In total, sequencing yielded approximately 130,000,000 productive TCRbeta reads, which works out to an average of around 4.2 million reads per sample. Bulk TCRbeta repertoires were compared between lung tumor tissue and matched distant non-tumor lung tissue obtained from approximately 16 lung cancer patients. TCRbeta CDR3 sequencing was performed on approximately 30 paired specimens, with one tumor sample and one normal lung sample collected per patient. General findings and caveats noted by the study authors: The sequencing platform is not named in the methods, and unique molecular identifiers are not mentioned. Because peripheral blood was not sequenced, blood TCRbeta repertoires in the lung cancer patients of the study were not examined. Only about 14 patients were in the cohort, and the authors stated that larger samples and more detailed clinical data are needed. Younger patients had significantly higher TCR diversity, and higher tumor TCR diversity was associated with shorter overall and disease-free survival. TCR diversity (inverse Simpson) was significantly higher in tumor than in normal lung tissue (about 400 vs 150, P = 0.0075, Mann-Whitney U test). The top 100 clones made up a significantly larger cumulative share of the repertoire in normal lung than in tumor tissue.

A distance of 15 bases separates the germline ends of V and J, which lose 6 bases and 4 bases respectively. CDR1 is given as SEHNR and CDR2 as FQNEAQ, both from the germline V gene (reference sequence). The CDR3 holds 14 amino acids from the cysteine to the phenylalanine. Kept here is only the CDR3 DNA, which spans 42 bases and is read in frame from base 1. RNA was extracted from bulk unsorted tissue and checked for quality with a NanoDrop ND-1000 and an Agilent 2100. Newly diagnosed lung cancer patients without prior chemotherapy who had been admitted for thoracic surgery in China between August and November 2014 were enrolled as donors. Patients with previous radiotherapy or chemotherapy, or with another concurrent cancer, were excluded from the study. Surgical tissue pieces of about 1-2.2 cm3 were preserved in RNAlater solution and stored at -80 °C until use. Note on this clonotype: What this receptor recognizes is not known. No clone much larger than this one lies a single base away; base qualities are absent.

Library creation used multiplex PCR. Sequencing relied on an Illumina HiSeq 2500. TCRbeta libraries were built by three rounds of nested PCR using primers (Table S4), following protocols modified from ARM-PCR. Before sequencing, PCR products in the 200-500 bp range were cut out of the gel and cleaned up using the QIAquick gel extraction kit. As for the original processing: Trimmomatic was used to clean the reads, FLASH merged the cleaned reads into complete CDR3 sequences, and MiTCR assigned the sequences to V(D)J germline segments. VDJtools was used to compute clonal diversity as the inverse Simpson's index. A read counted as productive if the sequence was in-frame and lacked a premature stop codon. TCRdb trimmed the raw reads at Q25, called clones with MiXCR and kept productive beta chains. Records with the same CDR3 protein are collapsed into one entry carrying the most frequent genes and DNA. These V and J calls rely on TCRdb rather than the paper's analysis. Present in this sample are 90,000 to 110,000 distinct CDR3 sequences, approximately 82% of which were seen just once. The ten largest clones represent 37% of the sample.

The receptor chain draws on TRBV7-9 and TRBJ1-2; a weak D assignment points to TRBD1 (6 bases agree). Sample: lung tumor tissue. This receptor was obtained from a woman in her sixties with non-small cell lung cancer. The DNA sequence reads TGTGCCAGCAGGGGGGGCGGCATCGGCTATGGCTACACCTTC. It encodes CASRGGGIGYGYTF.